A single T cell receptor (beta chain) is shown here with its context. No cognate antigen has been identified for it. The sample holds no much larger clone one base away, and base qualities are not on file. The sample is drawn from a study of blood T cell repertoires in COVID-19 (dated by TCRdb to the early 2020s). In terms of the full investigation: The collaborator samples originated in the United States, Italy and Spain and spanned the acute and convalescent phases of COVID-19. Where available, HLA class I and class II types were taken from metadata supplied by the sample provider and were not determined by assay-based typing. The material from the prospective study consisted of cDNA or gDNA derived from T cells, B-cell-depleted T cells, or PBMCs. The samples were drawn from two sources: the first 160 participants of the ongoing ImmuneRACE study, and 1,254 subjects contributed by 6 global collaborators. Deeply sampled blood TCRbeta repertoires from subjects exposed to, actively infected with, or recovered from COVID-19 were included in the dataset. A de-identified subject ID, COVID-19 status, age in years and sex were almost always included in the sample metadata. The repertoires were released in a freely available public database intended as a resource for research on the immune response to SARS-CoV-2.

Overall study outcomes, separate from this receptor: The amount of clinical and demographic metadata varied by source and participant and was provided uncurated.

TCRbeta CDR3 regions were amplified from genomic DNA using the immunoSEQ Assay, a bias-controlled multiplex PCR. The paper's processing steps were these. Nucleated cell counts per sample were estimated from amplification of reference gene primers within the assay. To quantify the absolute abundance of each unique TCRbeta CDR3 rearrangement, sequence reads were collapsed and filtered. For each sample, productive Simpson clonality was calculated as the square root of Simpson's diversity index across productive rearrangements. As stored in TCRdb, this immuneACCESS dataset retains in-frame rearrangements with V and J assigned. A fraction of the clones does not appear; measured against another copy, unresolved V genes explain less than half of the discrepancy, and the remainder lacks a known reason. Clonal size and the V and J genes are those of that table, whereas D and trimming came from the DNA. This sample gives 60,000 to 80,000 clones in total; approximately 89% of them show up just once. The ten largest clonotypes hold over 6% of the sample.

The CDR3 runs 13 residues from the cysteine to the phenylalanine. This entry keeps only the CDR3 DNA: 39 bases, framed from base 1. Deletion took 1 base off V and 9 bases off J, with a span of 7 bases between the germline ends. The germline V gene gives CDR1 as SGHVS and CDR2 as FQNEAQ. Collaborating institutions collected whole blood in K2EDTA tubes following their own protocols. For TCRbeta analysis, collaborators shipped samples in one of three forms: frozen whole blood, isolated PBMCs, or DNA extracted from either of those sample types. The specimen was peripheral blood. The sequence links TRBV7-8 to TRBJ1-6, and possibly TRBD1, on 5 matching bases. This TCR came from a woman in her seventies with acute or convalescent COVID-19. The bases are TGTGCCAGCAGCTTAGGGGGGGTTTCACCCCTCCACTTT. Its product reads: CASSLGGVSPLHF. The reference TRBV7-8 and TRBJ1-6 proteins fill in what lies around the CDR3, so the full variable domain reads GAGVSQSPRYKVAKRGQDVALRCDPISGHVSLFWYQQALGQGPEFLTYFQNEAQLDKSGLPSDRFFAERPEGSVSTLKIQRTQQEDSAVYLCASSLGGVSPLHFGNGTRLTVT.